The present entry profiles one T cell receptor (beta chain) with its context. Its cognate antigen is unknown. This table comes from immunoSEQ multiplex PCR, and its TCRdb copy is limited to in-frame clones, with some not included. The sample has about 140,000 clones, approximately 87% seen once. Time point denoted: baseline pretreatment blood. As to treatment: 15 Gy SBRT to primary tumor, nephrectomy 4 weeks later. This record comes from a study of radiation and T cells in renal cell carcinoma. Study-wide results and caveats: In blood, top tumor clones expanded by 2 weeks, shrinking by 4. Baseline intratumoral clonotype presence is unknown without pretreatment biopsies.

The source was blood, collected from a patient whose treatment included radiotherapy and nephrectomy. The sequence was collected from a woman aged 50 to 60 with renal cell carcinoma.

The CDR3 DNA is TGTGCCAGCAGTGAATCCCCGGGAGGCAATCAGCCCCAGCATTTT. Residues: CASSESPGGNQPQHF. This chain uses TRBV6-1 with TRBJ1-5, with D unresolved. Trimming left V 2 bases short and J 2 bases short, with 10 bases between. Germline values: CDR1 MNHNS, CDR2 SASEGT. The CDR3 runs 15 residues.